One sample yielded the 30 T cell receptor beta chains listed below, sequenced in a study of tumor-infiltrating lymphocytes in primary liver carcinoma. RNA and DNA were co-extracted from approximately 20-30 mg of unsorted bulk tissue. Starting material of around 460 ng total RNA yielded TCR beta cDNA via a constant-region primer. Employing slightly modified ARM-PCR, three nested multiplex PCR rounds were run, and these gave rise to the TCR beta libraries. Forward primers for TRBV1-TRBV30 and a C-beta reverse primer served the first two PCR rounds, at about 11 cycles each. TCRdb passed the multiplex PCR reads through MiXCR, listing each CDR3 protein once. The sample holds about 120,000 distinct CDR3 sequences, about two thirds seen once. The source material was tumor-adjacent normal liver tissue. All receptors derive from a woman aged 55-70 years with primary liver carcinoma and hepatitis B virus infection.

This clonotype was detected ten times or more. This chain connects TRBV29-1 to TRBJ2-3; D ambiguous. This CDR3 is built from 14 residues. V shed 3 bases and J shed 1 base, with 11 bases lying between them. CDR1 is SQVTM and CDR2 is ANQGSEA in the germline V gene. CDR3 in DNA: TGCAGCGTTGATGGTCCAAAGGGCACAGATACGCAGTATTTT. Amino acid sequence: CSVDGPKGTDTQYF.

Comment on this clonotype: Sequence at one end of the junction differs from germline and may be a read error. The CDR3, as DNA: TGTGCGACTACCACGTCGGACAGTACCTACGACCAGTACTTC. Amino acids: CATTTSDSTYDQYF. The chain recombines TRBV10-3 with TRBJ2-7; tentatively, D is TRBD1 (6 bases). The CDR3 runs 14 residues. Germline lookup yields CDR1 ENHRY and CDR2 SYGVKD.

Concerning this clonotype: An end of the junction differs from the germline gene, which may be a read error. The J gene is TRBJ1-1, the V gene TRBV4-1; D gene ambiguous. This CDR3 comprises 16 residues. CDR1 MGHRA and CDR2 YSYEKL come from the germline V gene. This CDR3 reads CASSLSSGTSSTEAFF. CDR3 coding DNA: TGCGCCAGTAGCCTTTCATCAGGTACGTCGAGCACTGAAGCTTTCTTT.

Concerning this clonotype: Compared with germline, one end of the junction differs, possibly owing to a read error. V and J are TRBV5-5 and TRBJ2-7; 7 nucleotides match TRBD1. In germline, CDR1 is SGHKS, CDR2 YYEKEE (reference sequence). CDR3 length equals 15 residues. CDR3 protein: CTSSLGGTASYEQYF. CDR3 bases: TGTACCAGCAGCTTGGGTGGGACAGCTTCCTACGAGCAGTACTTC.

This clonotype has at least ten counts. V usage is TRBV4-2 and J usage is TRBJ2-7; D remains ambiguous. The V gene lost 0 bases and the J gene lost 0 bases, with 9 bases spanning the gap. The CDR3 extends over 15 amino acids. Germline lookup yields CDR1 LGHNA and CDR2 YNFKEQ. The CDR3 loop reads CASSQEDSHSYEQYF. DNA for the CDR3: TGTGCCAGCAGCCAAGAGGATAGCCACTCCTACGAGCAGTACTTC.

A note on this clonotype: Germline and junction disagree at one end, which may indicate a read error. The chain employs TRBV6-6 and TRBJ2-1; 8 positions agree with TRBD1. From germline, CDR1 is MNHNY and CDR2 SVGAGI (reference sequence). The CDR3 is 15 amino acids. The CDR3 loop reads CASTYSGTGSPEKFF. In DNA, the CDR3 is TGTGCCAGCACTTACTCCGGGACAGGCTCTCCTGAGAAGTTCTTC.

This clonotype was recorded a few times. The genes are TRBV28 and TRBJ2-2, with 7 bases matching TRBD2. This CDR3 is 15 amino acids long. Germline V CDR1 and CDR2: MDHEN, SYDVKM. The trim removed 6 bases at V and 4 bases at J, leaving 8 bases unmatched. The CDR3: CASSPSGIPTGELFF. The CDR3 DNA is TGTGCCAGCAGCCCGAGCGGGATCCCCACCGGGGAGCTGTTTTTT.

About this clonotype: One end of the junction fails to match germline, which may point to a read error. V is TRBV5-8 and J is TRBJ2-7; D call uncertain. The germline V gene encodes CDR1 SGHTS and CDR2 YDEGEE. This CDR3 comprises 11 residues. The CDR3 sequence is CASSLSYEQCF. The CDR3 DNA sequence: TGTGCCAGCAGTCTATCCTACGAGCAGTGCTTC.

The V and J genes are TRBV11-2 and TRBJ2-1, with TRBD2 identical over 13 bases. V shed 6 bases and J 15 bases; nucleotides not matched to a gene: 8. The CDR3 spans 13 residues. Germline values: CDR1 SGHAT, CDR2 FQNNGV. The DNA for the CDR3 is TGTGCCAGCAGTTCGGGACTAGCGGGACGGTCGTTCTTC. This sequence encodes CASSSGLAGRSFF.

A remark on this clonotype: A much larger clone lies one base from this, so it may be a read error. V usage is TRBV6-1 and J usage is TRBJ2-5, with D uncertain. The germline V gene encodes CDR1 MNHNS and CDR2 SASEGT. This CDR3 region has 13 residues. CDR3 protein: CASNELQQETQYF. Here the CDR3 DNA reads TGTGCCAGCAATGAATTACAGCAAGAGACCCAGTACTTC.

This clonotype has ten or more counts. CDR3 sequence: CASSLGSSGMTSDTQYF. CDR3 DNA: TGTGCCAGCAGTTTAGGGAGTAGCGGGATGACCTCAGATACGCAGTATTTT. This chain connects TRBV28 to TRBJ2-3, with 8 bases identical to TRBD2. Germline CDR1 MDHEN, CDR2 SYDVKM. This CDR3 spans 17 amino acids. V lost 2 bases to trimming and J lost 4 bases; unmatched junction nucleotides: 11.

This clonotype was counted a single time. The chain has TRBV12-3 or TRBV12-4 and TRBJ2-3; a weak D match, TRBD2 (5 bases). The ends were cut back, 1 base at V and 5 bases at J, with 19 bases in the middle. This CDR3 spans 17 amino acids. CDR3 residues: CASSLEVARGPRDTQYF. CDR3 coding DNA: TGTGCCAGCAGTTTAGAGGTAGCTAGAGGGCCCAGAGATACGCAGTATTTT.

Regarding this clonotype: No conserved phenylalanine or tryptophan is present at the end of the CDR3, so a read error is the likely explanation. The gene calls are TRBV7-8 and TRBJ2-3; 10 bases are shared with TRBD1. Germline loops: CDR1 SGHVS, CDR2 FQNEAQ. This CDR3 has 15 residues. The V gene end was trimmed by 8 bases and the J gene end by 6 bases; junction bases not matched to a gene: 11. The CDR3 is CASGRDRGPWDTQYS. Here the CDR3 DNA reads TGTGCCAGCGGCAGGGACAGGGGCCCTTGGGATACGCAGTATTCT.

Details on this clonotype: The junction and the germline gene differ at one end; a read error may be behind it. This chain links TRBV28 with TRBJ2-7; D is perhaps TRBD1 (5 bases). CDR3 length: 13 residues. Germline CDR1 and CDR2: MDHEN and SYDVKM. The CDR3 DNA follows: TGTGCCAACAAAAGGGGCTCCCTCTACGAGCAGTATTTC. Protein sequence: CANKRGSLYEQYF.

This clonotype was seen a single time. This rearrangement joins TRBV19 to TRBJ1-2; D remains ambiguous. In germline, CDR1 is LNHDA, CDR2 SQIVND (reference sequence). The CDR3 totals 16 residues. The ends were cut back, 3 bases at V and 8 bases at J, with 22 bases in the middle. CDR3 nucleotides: TGTGCCAGTAGTATCGACCGGGCTTCACTCCTCGAGGGCTACACCTTC. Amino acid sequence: CASSIDRASLLEGYTF.

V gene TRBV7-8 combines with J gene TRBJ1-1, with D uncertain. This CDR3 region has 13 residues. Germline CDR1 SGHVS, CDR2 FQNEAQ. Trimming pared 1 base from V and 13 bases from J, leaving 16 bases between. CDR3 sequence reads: CASSLGWTQSIFF. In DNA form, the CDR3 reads TGTGCCAGCAGCTTAGGATGGACTCAATCCATTTTCTTT.

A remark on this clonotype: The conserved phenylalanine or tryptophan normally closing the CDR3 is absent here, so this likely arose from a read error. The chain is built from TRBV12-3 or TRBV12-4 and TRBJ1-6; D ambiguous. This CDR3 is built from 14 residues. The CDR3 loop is CASSPDGNNSALHI. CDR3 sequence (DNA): TGTGCCAGCAGTCCCGACGGAAATAATTCAGCCCTCCACATT.

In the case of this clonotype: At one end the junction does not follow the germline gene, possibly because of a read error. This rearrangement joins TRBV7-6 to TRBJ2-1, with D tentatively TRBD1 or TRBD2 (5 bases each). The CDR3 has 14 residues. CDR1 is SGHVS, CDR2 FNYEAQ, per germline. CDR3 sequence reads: CANSFPGLYNEQFF. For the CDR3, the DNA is TGTGCCAACAGCTTTCCGGGGCTGTACAATGAGCAGTTCTTC.

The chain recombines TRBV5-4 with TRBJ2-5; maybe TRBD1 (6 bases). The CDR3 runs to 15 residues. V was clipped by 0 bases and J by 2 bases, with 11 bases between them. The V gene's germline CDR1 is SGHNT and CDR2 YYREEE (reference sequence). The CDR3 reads CASSLARDMQETQYF. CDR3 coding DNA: TGTGCCAGCAGCTTGGCTAGGGACATGCAAGAGACCCAGTACTTC.

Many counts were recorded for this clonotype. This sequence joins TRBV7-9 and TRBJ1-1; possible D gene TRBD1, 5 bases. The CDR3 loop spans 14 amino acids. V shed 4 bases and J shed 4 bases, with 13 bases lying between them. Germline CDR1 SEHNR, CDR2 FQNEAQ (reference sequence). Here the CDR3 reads CASSSFIGATEAFF. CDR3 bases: TGTGCCAGCAGCTCGTTTATAGGGGCCACTGAAGCTTTCTTT.

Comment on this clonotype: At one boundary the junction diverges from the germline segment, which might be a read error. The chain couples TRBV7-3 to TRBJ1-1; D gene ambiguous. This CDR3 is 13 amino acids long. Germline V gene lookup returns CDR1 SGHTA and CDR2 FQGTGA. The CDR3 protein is CASSLYRNTEVFF. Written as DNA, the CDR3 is TGTGCCAGCAGCTTGTATCGGAACACTGAAGTTTTCTTT.

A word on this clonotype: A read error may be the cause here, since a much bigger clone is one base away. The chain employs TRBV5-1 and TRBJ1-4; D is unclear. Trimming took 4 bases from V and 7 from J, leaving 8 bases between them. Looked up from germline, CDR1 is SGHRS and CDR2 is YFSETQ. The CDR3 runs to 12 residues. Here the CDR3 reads CASSACGEKLFF. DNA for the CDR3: TGCGCCAGCAGCGCGTGTGGTGAAAAACTGTTTTTT.

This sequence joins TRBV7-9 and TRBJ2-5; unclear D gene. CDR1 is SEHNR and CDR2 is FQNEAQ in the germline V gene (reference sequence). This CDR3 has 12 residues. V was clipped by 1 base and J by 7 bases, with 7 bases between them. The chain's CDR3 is CASSLESGTQYF. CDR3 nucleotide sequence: TGTGCCAGCAGCTTAGAGTCCGGGACCCAGTACTTC.

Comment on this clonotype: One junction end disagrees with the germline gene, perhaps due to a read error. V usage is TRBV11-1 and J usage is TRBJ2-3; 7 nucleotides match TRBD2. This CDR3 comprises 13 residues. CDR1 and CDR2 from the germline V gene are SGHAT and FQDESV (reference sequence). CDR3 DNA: TGTGCCAGCTTAAGGCAACGTGCGGGAGAGTCTCACTTT. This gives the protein CASLRQRAGESHF.

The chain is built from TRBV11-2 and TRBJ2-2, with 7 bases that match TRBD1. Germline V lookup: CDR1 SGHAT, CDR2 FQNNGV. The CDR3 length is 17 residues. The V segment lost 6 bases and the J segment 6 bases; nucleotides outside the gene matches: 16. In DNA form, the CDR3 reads TGTGCCAGCAGTCTCAGATCGATAGGGGACAGATCCGGGGAGCTGTTTTTT. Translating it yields CASSLRSIGDRSGELFF.

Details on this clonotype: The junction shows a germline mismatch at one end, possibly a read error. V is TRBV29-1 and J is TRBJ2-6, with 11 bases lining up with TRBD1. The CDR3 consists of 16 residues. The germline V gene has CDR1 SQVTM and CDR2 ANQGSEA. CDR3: CSSGTGGVTGANVLTF. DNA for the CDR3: TGCAGCTCCGGGACAGGGGGTGTTACTGGGGCTAACGTCCTGACTTTC.

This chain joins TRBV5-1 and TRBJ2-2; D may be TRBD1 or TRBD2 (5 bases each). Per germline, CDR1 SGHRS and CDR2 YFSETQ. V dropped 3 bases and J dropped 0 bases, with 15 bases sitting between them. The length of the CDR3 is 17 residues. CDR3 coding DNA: TGCGCCAGCAGCTATTCGGGACGGAGCTCGAACACCGGGGAGCTGTTTTTT. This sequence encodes CASSYSGRSSNTGELFF.

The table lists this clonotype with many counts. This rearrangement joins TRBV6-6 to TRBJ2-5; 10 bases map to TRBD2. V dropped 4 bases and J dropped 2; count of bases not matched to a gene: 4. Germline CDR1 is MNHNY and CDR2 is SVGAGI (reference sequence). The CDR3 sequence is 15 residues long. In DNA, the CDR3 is TGTGCCAGCAGTTGGGGGACTAGCGTACAAGAGACCCAGTACTTC. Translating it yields CASSWGTSVQETQYF.

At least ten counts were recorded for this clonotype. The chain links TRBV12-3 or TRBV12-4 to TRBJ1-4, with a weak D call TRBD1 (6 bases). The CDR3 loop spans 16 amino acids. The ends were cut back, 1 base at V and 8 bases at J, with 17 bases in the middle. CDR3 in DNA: TGTGCCAGCAGTTTAGGACAGGCCAGGGGAGGGGAAAAACTGTTTTTT. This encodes CASSLGQARGGEKLFF.

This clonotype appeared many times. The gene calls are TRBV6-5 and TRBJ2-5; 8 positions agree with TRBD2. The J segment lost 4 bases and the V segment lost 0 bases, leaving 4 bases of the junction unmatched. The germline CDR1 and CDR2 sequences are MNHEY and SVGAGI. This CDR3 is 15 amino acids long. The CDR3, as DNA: TGTGCCAGCAGTTACTCGTTTGCGGGAGGAGAGACCCAGTACTTC. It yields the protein CASSYSFAGGETQYF.